Below are 9 T cell receptor beta chains sequenced from a single sample in a study of control samples from healthy donors and cancer patients. Sequencing was performed with immunoSEQ multiplex PCR; in TCRdb, only in-frame clones are kept and a portion is missing. The sample consists of 160,000 or so clones, 92% of them appearing once. Sample: blood. The receptors stem from a woman aged 30 to 39 in good health.

V usage is TRBV20-1 and J usage is TRBJ1-2; 9 nucleotides line up with TRBD1. The J segment lost 14 bases and the V segment lost 6 bases, leaving 10 bases of the junction unmatched. Germline assignment: CDR1 DFQATT and CDR2 SNEGSKA (reference sequence). CDR3 length: 11 residues. As DNA, the CDR3 is TGCAGTGCGAGGGACAGGGCGTGGGCTACCTTC. Translation gives CSARDRAWATF.

A single count supports this clone. The rearrangement uses TRBV30 and TRBJ2-2, with 8 bases that match TRBD2. V lost 2 bases, J lost 5 bases, and 19 bases stayed unmatched. The CDR3 consists of 19 residues. The germline V gene encodes CDR1 GTSNPN and CDR2 SVGIG (reference sequence). The CDR3, as DNA: TGTGCCTGGAGTCATTGGAGTAGCGGGACTACGGAGGGGACCGGGGAGCTGTTTTTT. This translates into CAWSHWSSGTTEGTGELFF.

The chain recombines TRBV24-1 with TRBJ1-3; D uncertain. CDR1 and CDR2 from the germline V gene are KGHDR and SFDVKD. The V gene lost 0 bases and the J gene lost 4 bases, with 3 bases spanning the gap. CDR3 size: 13 residues. The chain's CDR3 is CATSDLSGNTIYF. The CDR3 coding sequence is TGTGCCACCAGTGATTTGAGCGGAAACACCATATATTTT.

The rearrangement uses TRBV11-2 and TRBJ1-2; weak D call: TRBD1 (5 bases). Trimming stripped 5 bases from V and 4 bases from J, with 14 bases between. This CDR3 is 14 amino acids long. Germline V gives CDR1 SGHAT, CDR2 FQNNGV. In DNA, the CDR3 is TGTGCCAGCAGCCGTTCGGGGGTGGGCTATGGCTACACCTTC. Its translation is CASSRSGVGYGYTF.

This chain joins TRBV12-3 or TRBV12-4 and TRBJ2-3; D possibly matches TRBD1 or TRBD2 (5 bases each). V was shortened by 1 base and J by 4 bases, with 6 bases between the two germline ends. CDR3 length: 13 residues. For the CDR3, the DNA is TGTGCCAGCAGTTTAGGAGGGGCAGATACGCAGTATTTT. This codes for CASSLGGADTQYF.

This sequence joins TRBV7-9 and TRBJ2-1; TRBD1 matches at 9 bases. This CDR3 region has 12 residues. Germline trimming cut 3 bases from V and 15 bases from J; bases unmatched to any gene: 6. CDR1 is SEHNR and CDR2 is FQNEAQ in the germline V gene (reference sequence). This CDR3 reads CASSLTTGGPFF. DNA of the CDR3: TGTGCCAGCAGCTTGACGACAGGGGGGCCGTTCTTC.

This sequence joins TRBV11-2 and TRBJ1-2, with 9 bases lining up with TRBD1. Germline-derived CDR1 and CDR2 are SGHAT and FQNNGV. Unmatched junction bases numbered 12, after V lost 5 bases and J lost 5 bases. The CDR3 is made up of 16 amino acids. CDR3 nucleotides: TGTGCCAGCAGCGACCGGGACAGGGCAGCAATATATGGCTACACCTTC. The encoded protein is CASSDRDRAAIYGYTF.

A single count supports this clone. The chain recombines TRBV9 with TRBJ2-1, with D possibly matching TRBD2 (6 bases). Trimming removed 1 base from V and 0 bases from J, with 17 bases in between. This CDR3 spans 18 amino acids. Germline CDR1 is SGDLS and CDR2 is YYNGEE. DNA of the CDR3: TGTGCCAGCAGCGTAAGAGGTTTGGGAGGACTCTCCTACAATGAGCAGTTCTTC. It is translated as CASSVRGLGGLSYNEQFF.

This chain links TRBV10-3 with TRBJ2-3, with D maybe TRBD2 (5 bases). This CDR3 contains 13 residues. V gave up 6 bases and J gave up 3 bases, with 10 bases separating them. Per the germline V gene, CDR1 is ENHRY and CDR2 is SYGVKD. The CDR3 DNA reads TGTGCCATCAGACCGGGATCAACAGATACGCAGTATTTT. Protein sequence: CAIRPGSTDTQYF.